This T cell receptor (beta chain) is from a study of control samples from healthy donors and cancer patients. Here immunoSEQ multiplex PCR was the method, and the copy in TCRdb shows in-frame clones only, minus some. Of approximately 170,000 clones in the sample, almost 90% are singletons; the top ten hold roughly 5.3%. Sequenced: blood. The receptor was derived from a woman in her 30s in good health.

The CDR3 DNA sequence: TGTGCCAGCAGCGCCTTAGCGGGGTCCCAAGAGACCCAGTACTTC. Translated: CASSALAGSQETQYF. This chain links TRBV9 with TRBJ2-5, with 8 bases matching TRBD2. The CDR3 runs to 15 residues. Unmatched junction bases numbered 5, after V lost 3 bases and J lost 1 base. Germline-derived CDR1 and CDR2 are SGDLS and YYNGEE.